This passage covers 18 T cell receptor beta chains from one sample sequenced in a study of human T cells and chemical hapten exposure. TCRdb recomputed calls from the RACE reads with MiXCR, one row per CDR3 protein. The table lists roughly 120,000 distinct CDR3 sequences, approximately 9% of them singletons. Time point in this sample: healthy volunteer bleed at 2 weeks. Whole blood that had not been fractionated was the source of extracted total RNA. Sequenced: whole blood. Receptor source: a male donor in good health. Some clones in this sample may be carry-over from other donors' samples.

The chain carries TRBV10-3 and TRBJ2-3, with 7 bases aligning to TRBD1. From germline, CDR1 is ENHRY and CDR2 SYGVKD. J gave up 4 bases and V 4 bases, and 8 bases lay outside the gene matches. The CDR3 spans 15 residues. The CDR3 here is CAISVEGARADTQYF. Written as DNA, the CDR3 is TGTGCCATCAGTGTTGAGGGGGCGCGGGCAGATACGCAGTATTTT.

The sample holds one count of this clonotype. One base away lies a much larger clone, so this may be a sequencing read error. The gene calls are TRBV6-2 or TRBV6-3 and TRBJ1-5; maybe TRBD1 (5 bases). CDR1 is MNHEY, CDR2 SVGEGT, per germline. Trimming removed 2 bases at V and 7 bases at J, with 12 bases between. This CDR3 is 14 amino acids long. DNA for the CDR3: TGTGCCAGCAGTTACGGGGGGAGCGAGCAGCCCCAGCATTTT. Amino acid sequence: CASSYGGSEQPQHF.

This clonotype was picked up a small number of times. The rearrangement links TRBV18 to TRBJ2-1; 8 bases map to TRBD2. Germline values: CDR1 KGHSH, CDR2 LQKENI. The CDR3 totals 18 residues. The V gene end was trimmed by 6 bases and the J gene end by 0 bases; junction bases not matched to a gene: 13. The CDR3 nucleotides read TGTGCCAGCTCCCTCGGTCTAGCGGGCGTTCGCTCCTACAATGAGCAGTTCTTC. The encoded protein is CASSLGLAGVRSYNEQFF.

Many counts were recorded for this clonotype. The J gene is TRBJ2-2, the V gene TRBV25-1, with 11 bases fitting TRBD2. The V gene end was trimmed by 2 bases and the J gene end by 13 bases; junction bases not matched to a gene: 6. The germline CDR1 and CDR2 sequences are MGHDK and SYGVNS. This CDR3 comprises 14 residues. As DNA, the CDR3 is TGTGCCAGCAGTGAAACTAGCGGGGGCCCCGGGCTGTTTTTT. This gives the protein CASSETSGGPGLFF.

The sample holds a few counts of this clonotype. The V call is TRBV19, the J call TRBJ2-1; D remains ambiguous. The CDR3 runs 17 residues. With 3 bases removed from V and 5 bases from J, the gap between germline ends came to 20 bases. CDR1 and CDR2 from the germline V gene are LNHDA and SQIVND (reference sequence). As DNA, the CDR3 is TGTGCCAGTAGTATGGGCCACGGACGGTATACTGACAATGAGCAGTTCTTC. This gives the protein CASSMGHGRYTDNEQFF.

This clonotype was found many times. This chain connects TRBV10-3 to TRBJ2-7; no reliable D call. The length of the CDR3 is 14 residues. Trimming removed 0 bases from V and 2 bases from J, with 8 bases in between. CDR1 is ENHRY, CDR2 SYGVKD, per germline. CDR3 in amino acids: CAISESQRTYEQYF. The CDR3 nucleotides read TGTGCCATCAGTGAGTCTCAACGTACCTACGAGCAGTACTTC.

This clonotype was observed at least ten times. The rearrangement links TRBV6-2 or TRBV6-3 to TRBJ2-7, with a tentative D call TRBD1 (6 bases). The CDR3 consists of 12 residues. From germline, CDR1 is MNHEY and CDR2 SVGEGT. V gave up 5 bases and J gave up 3 bases, with 8 bases separating them. Here the CDR3 reads CASSTDSYEQYF. In DNA form, the CDR3 reads TGTGCCAGCAGTACGGACAGCTACGAGCAGTACTTC.

This clonotype was detected a few times. The CDR3 DNA is TGTGCCAGCAGCACCGGGACAGGGGTCGAGCAGTACTTC. Translating gives CASSTGTGVEQYF. The gene calls are TRBV9 and TRBJ2-7, with TRBD1 matching over 10 bases. The CDR3 totals 13 residues. V lost 4 bases and J lost 6; bases outside the gene matches: 4. Germline loops: CDR1 SGDLS, CDR2 YYNGEE.

The chain is built from TRBV3-1 and TRBJ2-7; TRBD2 matches at 7 bases. With V trimmed by 0 bases and J by 7 bases, 15 bases remained unmatched. This CDR3 region has 17 residues. The germline gives CDR1 LGHDT, CDR2 YNNKEL (reference sequence). CDR3 sequence (DNA): TGTGCCAGCAGCCAAGAAGCGGGAATTGGCAGCATAGGGGAGCAGTACTTC. Its translation is CASSQEAGIGSIGEQYF.

This clonotype was seen many times. In DNA, the CDR3 is TGTGCCAGCAGCGGTGGTAGGGGACAGACGAACACCGGGGAGCTGTTTTTT. Its translation is CASSGGRGQTNTGELFF. The V gene is TRBV11-2, the J gene TRBJ2-2; 7 nucleotides agree with TRBD1. Germline CDR1 SGHAT, CDR2 FQNNGV. Losses at the gene ends were 5 bases for V and 0 bases for J; bases not matched to a gene: 9. This CDR3 is built from 17 residues. Based on the CDR3 plus reference TRBV11-2 and TRBJ2-2, the full variable domain is EAGVAQSPRYKIIEKRQSVAFWCNPISGHATLYWYQQILGQGPKLLIQFQNNGVVDDSQLPKDRFSAERLKGVDSTLKIQPAKLEDSAVYLCASSGGRGQTNTGELFFGEGSRLTVL.

V usage is TRBV5-1 and J usage is TRBJ2-5; TRBD2 matches 9 bases. There are 14 residues in the CDR3. In germline, CDR1 is SGHRS, CDR2 YFSETQ. V lost 4 bases and J lost 3; bases outside the gene matches: 4. The CDR3 reads CASSLGLAKETQYF. Written as DNA, the CDR3 is TGCGCCAGCAGCCTAGGACTAGCGAAAGAGACCCAGTACTTC.

The chain combines TRBV6-5 with TRBJ1-3, with D perhaps TRBD1 (5 bases). Germline loops: CDR1 MNHEY, CDR2 SVGAGI. There are 16 residues in the CDR3. V was cut by 6 bases and J by 4 bases, with 19 bases left in between. The CDR3, as DNA: TGTGCCAGCAGGCCACTTATAACGGGGGGAGGAAACACCATATATTTT. Its protein product is CASRPLITGGGNTIYF.

This clonotype was picked up many times. The chain couples TRBV11-2 to TRBJ1-1; D not certain. Germline assignment: CDR1 SGHAT and CDR2 FQNNGV. The V end lost 1 base, the J end lost 1 base, and 10 bases lay between the germline ends. This CDR3 has 15 amino acids. In DNA form, the CDR3 reads TGTGCCAGCAGCTTAGGTCCCAGTACGAACACTGAAGCTTTCTTT. It translates to CASSLGPSTNTEAFF.

The sample holds a few counts of this clonotype. The gene calls are TRBV4-1 and TRBJ2-3; D is undetermined. The CDR3 is 18 amino acids. The V and J ends lost 1 base and 0 bases respectively, with 17 bases between them. Germline CDR1 and CDR2: MGHRA and YSYEKL. The CDR3 loop is CASSQGIVGFGSTDTQYF. The DNA for the CDR3 is TGCGCCAGCAGCCAAGGGATAGTGGGTTTCGGGAGCACAGATACGCAGTATTTT.

The J gene is TRBJ1-3, the V gene TRBV5-1, with a possible D match to TRBD1 (6 bases). CDR3 size: 17 residues. Looked up from germline, CDR1 is SGHRS and CDR2 is YFSETQ. V was clipped by 2 bases and J by 1 base, with 16 bases between them. This CDR3 is CASSLTLDQGSGNTIYF. CDR3 in DNA: TGCGCCAGCAGCTTAACTTTGGACCAGGGGTCTGGAAACACCATATATTTT.

Details on this clonotype: Since a much larger clone is just one base distant, this may be a read error. The chain combines TRBV9 with TRBJ1-1, with D possibly matching TRBD1 (5 bases). The CDR3 is made up of 18 amino acids. Germline V gene lookup returns CDR1 SGDLS and CDR2 YYNGEE. CDR3 nucleotide sequence: TGTGCCGGCAGCCCCGGTACAGCAGGGTGGGGAATGAACACTGAAGCTTTCTTT. This gives the protein CAGSPGTAGWGMNTEAFF.

This clonotype was recorded many times. The CDR3 bases are TGCAGTGCTAGAGATTTCGGGCACACTGAAGCTTTCTTT. This gives the protein CSARDFGHTEAFF. This chain joins TRBV20-1 and TRBJ1-1; the D is unclear. CDR1 is DFQATT, CDR2 SNEGSKA, per germline (reference sequence). Trimming left V 0 bases short and J 3 bases short, with 8 bases between. CDR3 size: 13 residues.

A few counts support this clonotype. The J gene is TRBJ2-1, the V gene TRBV11-2; tentative D call: TRBD1 (6 bases). V was cut by 5 bases and J by 4 bases, with 15 bases left in between. There are 15 residues in the CDR3. The V gene's germline CDR1 is SGHAT and CDR2 FQNNGV. CDR3 amino acids: CASSQTTGAYNEQFF. The CDR3 DNA reads as TGTGCCAGCAGCCAGACGACAGGAGCGTACAATGAGCAGTTCTTC.